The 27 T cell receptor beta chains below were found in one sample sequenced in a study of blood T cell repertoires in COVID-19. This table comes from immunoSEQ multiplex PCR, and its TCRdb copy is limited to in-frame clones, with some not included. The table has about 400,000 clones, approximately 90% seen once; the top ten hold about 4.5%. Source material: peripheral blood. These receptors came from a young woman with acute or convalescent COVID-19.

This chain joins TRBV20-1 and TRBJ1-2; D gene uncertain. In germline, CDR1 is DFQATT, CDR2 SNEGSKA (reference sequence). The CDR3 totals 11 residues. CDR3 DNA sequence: TGCATGCCGACTCAGGAGGGAGGCTACACCTTC. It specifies CMPTQEGGYTF.

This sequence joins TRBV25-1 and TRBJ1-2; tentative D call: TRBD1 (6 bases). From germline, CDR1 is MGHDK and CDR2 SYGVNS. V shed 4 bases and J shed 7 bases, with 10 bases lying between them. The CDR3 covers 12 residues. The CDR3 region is CASSVPRGGYTF. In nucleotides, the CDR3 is TGTGCCAGCAGTGTCCCCAGGGGTGGCTACACCTTC.

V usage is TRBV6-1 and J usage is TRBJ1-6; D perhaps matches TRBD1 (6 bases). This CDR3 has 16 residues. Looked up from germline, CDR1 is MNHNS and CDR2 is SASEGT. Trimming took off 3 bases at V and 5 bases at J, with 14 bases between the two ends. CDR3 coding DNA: TGTGCCAGCAGTGAGCGGGGGGCCTGGAATAATTCACCCCTCCACTTT. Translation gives CASSERGAWNNSPLHF.

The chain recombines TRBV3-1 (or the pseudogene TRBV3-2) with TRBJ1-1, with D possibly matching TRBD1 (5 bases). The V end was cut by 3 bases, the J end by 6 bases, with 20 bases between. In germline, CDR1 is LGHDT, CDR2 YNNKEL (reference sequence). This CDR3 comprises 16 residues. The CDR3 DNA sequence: TGTGCCAGCAGCCAGGCCCAACAGGTATTGGGTGCTGAAGCTTTCTTT. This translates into CASSQAQQVLGAEAFF.

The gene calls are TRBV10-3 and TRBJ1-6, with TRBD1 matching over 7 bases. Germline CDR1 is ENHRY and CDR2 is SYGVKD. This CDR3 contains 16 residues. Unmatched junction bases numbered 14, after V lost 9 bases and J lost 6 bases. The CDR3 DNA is TGTGCCATGTACGGGGCTCGGGACAGAGGTAATTCACCCCTCCACTTT. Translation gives CAMYGARDRGNSPLHF.

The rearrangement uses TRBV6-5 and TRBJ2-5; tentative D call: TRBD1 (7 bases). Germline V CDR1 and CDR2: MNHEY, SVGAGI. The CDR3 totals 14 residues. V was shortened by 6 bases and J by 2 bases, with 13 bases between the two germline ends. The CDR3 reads CASRKPGGQETQYF. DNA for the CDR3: TGTGCCAGCAGAAAGCCAGGGGGGCAAGAGACCCAGTACTTC.

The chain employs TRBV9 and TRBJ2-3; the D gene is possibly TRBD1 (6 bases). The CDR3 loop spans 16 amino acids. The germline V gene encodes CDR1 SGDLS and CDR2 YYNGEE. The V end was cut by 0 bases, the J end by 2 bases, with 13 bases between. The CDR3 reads CASSVASTGITDTQYF. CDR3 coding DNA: TGTGCCAGCAGCGTAGCTTCGACAGGTATCACAGATACGCAGTATTTT.

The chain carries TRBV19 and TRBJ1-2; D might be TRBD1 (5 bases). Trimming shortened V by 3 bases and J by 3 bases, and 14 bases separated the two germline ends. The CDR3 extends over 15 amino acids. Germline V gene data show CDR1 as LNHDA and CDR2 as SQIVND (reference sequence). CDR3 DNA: TGTGCCAGTAGTATTGGAGGGGTTCAGCACTATGGCTACACCTTC. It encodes CASSIGGVQHYGYTF.

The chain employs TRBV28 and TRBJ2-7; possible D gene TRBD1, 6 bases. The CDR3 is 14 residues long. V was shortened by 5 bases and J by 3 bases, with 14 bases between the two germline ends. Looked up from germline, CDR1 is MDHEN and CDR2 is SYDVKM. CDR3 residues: CASSERDKNYEQYF. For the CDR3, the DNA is TGTGCCAGCAGTGAACGGGACAAAAACTACGAGCAGTACTTC.

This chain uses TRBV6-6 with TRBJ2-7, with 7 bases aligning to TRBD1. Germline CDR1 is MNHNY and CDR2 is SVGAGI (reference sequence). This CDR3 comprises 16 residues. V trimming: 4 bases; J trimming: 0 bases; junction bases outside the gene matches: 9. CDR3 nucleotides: TGTGCCAGCAGTTCCCCGTTGACAGGGACCTCCTACGAGCAGTACTTC. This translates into CASSSPLTGTSYEQYF.

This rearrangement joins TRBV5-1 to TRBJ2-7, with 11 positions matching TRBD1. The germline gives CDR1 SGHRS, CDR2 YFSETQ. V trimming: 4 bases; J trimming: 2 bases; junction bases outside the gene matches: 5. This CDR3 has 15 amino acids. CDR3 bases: TGCGCCAGCAGCGGCCCGGGACAGGGGGCCTACGAGCAGTACTTC. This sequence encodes CASSGPGQGAYEQYF. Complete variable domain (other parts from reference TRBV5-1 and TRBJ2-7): KAGVTQTPRYLIKTRGQQVTLSCSPISGHRSVSWYQQTPGQGLQFLFEYFSETQRNKGNFPGRFSGRQFSNSRSEMNVSTLELGDSALYLCASSGPGQGAYEQYFGPGTRLTVT.

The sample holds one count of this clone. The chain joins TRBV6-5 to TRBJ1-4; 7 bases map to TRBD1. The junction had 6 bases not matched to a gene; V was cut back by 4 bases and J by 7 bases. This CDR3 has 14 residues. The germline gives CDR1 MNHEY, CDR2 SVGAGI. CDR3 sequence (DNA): TGTGCCAGCAGTTCCTCAGGGGGTATTGAAAAACTGTTTTTT. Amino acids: CASSSSGGIEKLFF.

CDR3 protein: CASSATGQGQPQHF. The CDR3 DNA is TGTGCCAGCAGCGCCACAGGGCAGGGACAGCCCCAGCATTTT. This chain joins TRBV9 and TRBJ1-5; the D gene is possibly TRBD1 (6 bases). CDR1 and CDR2 (germline): SGDLS, YYNGEE. Trimming took 3 bases from V and 7 from J, leaving 14 bases between them. This CDR3 contains 14 residues.

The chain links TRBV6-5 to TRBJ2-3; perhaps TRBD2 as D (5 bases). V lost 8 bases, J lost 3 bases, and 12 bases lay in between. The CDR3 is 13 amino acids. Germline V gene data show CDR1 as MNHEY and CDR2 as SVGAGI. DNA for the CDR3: TGTGCCAGCGCGCTAGCCTCTACAGATACGCAGTATTTT. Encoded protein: CASALASTDTQYF.

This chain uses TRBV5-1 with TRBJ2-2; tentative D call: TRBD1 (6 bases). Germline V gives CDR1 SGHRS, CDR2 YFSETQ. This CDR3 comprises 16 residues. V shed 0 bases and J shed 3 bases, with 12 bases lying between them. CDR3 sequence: CASSLVGGGHTGELFF. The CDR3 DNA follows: TGCGCCAGCAGCTTGGTTGGTGGGGGCCACACCGGGGAGCTGTTTTTT.

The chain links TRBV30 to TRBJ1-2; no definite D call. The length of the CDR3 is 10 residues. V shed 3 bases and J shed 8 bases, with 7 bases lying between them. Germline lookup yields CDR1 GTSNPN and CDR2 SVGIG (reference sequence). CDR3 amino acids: CAWSLKGYTF. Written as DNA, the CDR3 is TGTGCCTGGAGCCTTAAAGGCTACACCTTC.

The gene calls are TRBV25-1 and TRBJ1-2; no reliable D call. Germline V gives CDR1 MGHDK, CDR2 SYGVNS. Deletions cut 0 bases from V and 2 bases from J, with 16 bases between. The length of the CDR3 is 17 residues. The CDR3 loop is CASSEYLGPGENYGYTF. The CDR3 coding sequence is TGTGCCAGCAGTGAATACCTCGGTCCGGGAGAAAACTATGGCTACACCTTC.

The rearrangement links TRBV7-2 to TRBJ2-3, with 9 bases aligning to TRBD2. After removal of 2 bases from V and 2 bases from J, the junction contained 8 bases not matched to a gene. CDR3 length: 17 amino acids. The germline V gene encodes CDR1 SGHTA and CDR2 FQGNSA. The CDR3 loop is CASSLWASGGTTDTQYF. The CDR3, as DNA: TGTGCCAGCAGCTTATGGGCGAGCGGGGGGACCACAGATACGCAGTATTTT. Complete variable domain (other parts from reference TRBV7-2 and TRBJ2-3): GAGVSQSPSNKVTEKGKDVELRCDPISGHTALYWYRQSLGQGLEFLIYFQGNSAPDKSGLPSDRFSAERTGGSVSTLTIQRTQQEDSAVYLCASSLWASGGTTDTQYFGPGTRLTVL.

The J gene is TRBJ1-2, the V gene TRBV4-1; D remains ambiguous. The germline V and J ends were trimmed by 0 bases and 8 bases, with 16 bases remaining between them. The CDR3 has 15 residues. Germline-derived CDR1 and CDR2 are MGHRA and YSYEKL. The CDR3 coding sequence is TGCGCCAGCAGCCAAGAAATAAACCCCCTAAACGGCTACACCTTC. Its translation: CASSQEINPLNGYTF.

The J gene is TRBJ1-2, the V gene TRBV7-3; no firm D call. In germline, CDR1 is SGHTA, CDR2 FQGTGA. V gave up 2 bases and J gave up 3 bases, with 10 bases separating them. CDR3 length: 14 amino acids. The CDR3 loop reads CASSLYAGHYGYTF. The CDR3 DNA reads TGTGCCAGCAGCTTATACGCGGGCCACTATGGCTACACCTTC.

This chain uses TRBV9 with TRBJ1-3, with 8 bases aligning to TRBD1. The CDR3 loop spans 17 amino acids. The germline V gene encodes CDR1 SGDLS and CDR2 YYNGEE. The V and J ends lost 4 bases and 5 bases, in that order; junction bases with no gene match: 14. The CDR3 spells CASSPDLTGVSRNTIYF. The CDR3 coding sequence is TGTGCCAGCAGCCCAGACCTGACAGGGGTTTCGCGAAACACCATATATTTT.

The CDR3 nucleotides are TGTGCCAGCAGCTTAGTAATTCAGGGTACCGGGGAGCTGTTTTTT. Residues: CASSLVIQGTGELFF. V usage is TRBV11-2 and J usage is TRBJ2-2; D is possibly TRBD1 (5 bases). The V and J ends lost 1 base and 5 bases respectively, with 11 bases between them. CDR1 SGHAT and CDR2 FQNNGV come from the germline V gene. The CDR3 extends over 15 amino acids.

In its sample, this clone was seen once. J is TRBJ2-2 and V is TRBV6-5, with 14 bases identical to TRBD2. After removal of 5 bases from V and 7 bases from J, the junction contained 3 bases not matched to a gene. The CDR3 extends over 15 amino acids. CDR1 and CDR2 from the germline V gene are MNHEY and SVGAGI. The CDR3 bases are TGTGCCAGCAGTCGGACTAGCGGGGGGTACGGGGAGCTGTTTTTT. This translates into CASSRTSGGYGELFF.

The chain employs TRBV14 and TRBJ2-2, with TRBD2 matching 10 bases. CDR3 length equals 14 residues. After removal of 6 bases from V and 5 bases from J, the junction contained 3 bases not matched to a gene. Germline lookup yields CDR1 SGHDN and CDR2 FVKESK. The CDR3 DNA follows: TGTGCCAGCAGGATACTAGCGGGGACCGGGGAGCTGTTTTTT. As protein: CASRILAGTGELFF.

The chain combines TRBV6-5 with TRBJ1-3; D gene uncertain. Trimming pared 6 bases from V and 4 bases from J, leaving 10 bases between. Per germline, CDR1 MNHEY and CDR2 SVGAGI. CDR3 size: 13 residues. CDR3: CASSQLGGNTIYF. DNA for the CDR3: TGTGCCAGCAGCCAACTCGGGGGAAACACCATATATTTT.

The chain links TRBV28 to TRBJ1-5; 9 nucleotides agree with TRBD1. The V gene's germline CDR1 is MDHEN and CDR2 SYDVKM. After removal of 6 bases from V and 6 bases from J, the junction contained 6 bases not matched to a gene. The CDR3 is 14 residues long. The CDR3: CASSAKTGGQPQHF. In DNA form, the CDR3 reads TGTGCCAGCAGCGCAAAGACAGGGGGTCAGCCCCAGCATTTT.

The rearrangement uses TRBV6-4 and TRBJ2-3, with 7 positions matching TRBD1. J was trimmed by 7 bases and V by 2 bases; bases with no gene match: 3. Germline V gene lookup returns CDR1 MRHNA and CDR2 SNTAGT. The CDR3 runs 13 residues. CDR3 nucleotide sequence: TGTGCCAGCAGTGACGAACAGGGGTATACGCAGTATTTT. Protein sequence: CASSDEQGYTQYF.